The 14 T cell receptor beta chains reported below all come from one sample, sequenced in a study of T cell responses to AZD1222 COVID-19 vaccine. Sequencing was performed with immunoSEQ multiplex PCR; in TCRdb, only in-frame clones are kept and a portion is missing. The data hold roughly 53,000 clones, with about four fifths observed a single time. The sample in question was peripheral blood, obtained on day 0 of AZD1222 vaccination. All receptors derive from an adult in good health.

This sequence joins TRBV5-1 and TRBJ1-2; weak D call: TRBD1 (6 bases). Germline assignment: CDR1 SGHRS and CDR2 YFSETQ. The CDR3 contains 14 residues. V was clipped by 3 bases and J by 4 bases, with 13 bases between them. The CDR3 loop reads CASSSRDIGYGYTF. CDR3 DNA: TGCGCCAGCAGCTCCAGGGACATTGGCTATGGCTACACCTTC.

With regard to this clone: Germline is not matched at one junction end, which may reflect a read error. The chain recombines TRBV11-3 with TRBJ1-5; D may be TRBD1 (6 bases). This CDR3 comprises 13 residues. Germline values: CDR1 SGHNT, CDR2 YENEEA. CDR3 DNA: TGTGCCAGCAGCTTAGAACAGGGCCAGCGCCAGCATTTT. Residues: CASSLEQGQRQHF. The complete variable domain, with remaining parts taken from reference TRBV11-3 and TRBJ1-5, reads EAGVVQSPRYKIIEKKQPVAFWCNPISGHNTLYWYLQNLGQGPELLIRYENEEAVDDSQLPKDRFSAERLKGVDSTLKIQPAELGDSAVYLCASSLEQGQRQHFGDGTRLSIL.

V gene TRBV7-3 combines with J gene TRBJ1-1; the D is unclear. This CDR3 comprises 13 residues. The germline V gene has CDR1 SGHTA and CDR2 FQGTGA. Trimming removed 5 bases at V and 1 base at J, with 8 bases between. Written as DNA, the CDR3 is TGTGCCAGCAGCGAGAGACAGAACACTGAAGCTTTCTTT. It codes for CASSERQNTEAFF.

The chain is built from TRBV2 and TRBJ2-7, with 12 bases aligning to TRBD2. Germline V lookup: CDR1 SNHLY, CDR2 FYNNEI. Trimming cost V 1 base and J 4 bases; bases outside gene matches: 11. The CDR3 runs 18 residues. CDR3 sequence (DNA): TGTGCCAGCAGTGAAGGTTCTAGCGGGAGGGTCTTTGGGTACGAGCAGTACTTC. Encoded protein: CASSEGSSGRVFGYEQYF.

J is TRBJ1-1 and V is TRBV5-1; D remains ambiguous. Trimming stripped 0 bases from V and 1 base from J, with 7 bases between. CDR1 is SGHRS and CDR2 is YFSETQ in the germline V gene. The length of the CDR3 is 14 residues. The CDR3 is CASSLALGNTEAFF. In nucleotides, the CDR3 is TGCGCCAGCAGCTTGGCCTTGGGGAACACTGAAGCTTTCTTT.

This sequence joins TRBV30 and TRBJ2-4, with 7 bases fitting TRBD2. This CDR3 has 12 residues. The ends lost 8 bases at V and 6 bases at J; junction bases unmatched: 7. Germline CDR1 is GTSNPN and CDR2 is SVGIG (reference sequence). In nucleotides, the CDR3 is TGTGCCCTGGATTGGGGGGGAAACATTCAGTACTTC. This sequence encodes CALDWGGNIQYF.

The chain has TRBV28 and TRBJ1-3; the D is unclear. Per germline, CDR1 MDHEN and CDR2 SYDVKM. V was pared by 3 bases and J by 4 bases, with 16 bases between. This CDR3 is 16 amino acids long. This CDR3 reads CASSLPGETAGNTIYF. DNA for the CDR3: TGTGCCAGCAGTTTGCCTGGGGAGACGGCCGGAAACACCATATATTTT.

V gene TRBV24-1 combines with J gene TRBJ2-5; 7 nucleotides line up with TRBD2. Germline-derived CDR1 and CDR2 are KGHDR and SFDVKD. The CDR3 loop spans 16 amino acids. V trimming: 4 bases; J trimming: 0 bases; junction bases outside the gene matches: 7. Here the CDR3 DNA reads TGTGCCACCAGTGACCAGAGAACTAGCGACCAAGAGACCCAGTACTTC. This translates into CATSDQRTSDQETQYF.

The chain combines TRBV7-6 with TRBJ1-4; 7 bases match TRBD1. The CDR3 totals 15 residues. V shed 4 bases and J 3 bases; nucleotides not matched to a gene: 5. Germline V gene lookup returns CDR1 SGHVS and CDR2 FNYEAQ. The CDR3 loop is CASSSNRGANEKLFF. For the CDR3, the DNA is TGTGCCAGCAGCTCCAACAGGGGAGCTAATGAAAAACTGTTTTTT.

This chain links TRBV7-9 with TRBJ1-1; D is ambiguous. V shed 4 bases and J shed 2 bases, with 14 bases lying between them. This CDR3 contains 15 residues. Germline CDR1 reads SEHNR; CDR2 reads FQNEAQ (reference sequence). CDR3 in amino acids: CASSSLWRGNTEAFF. CDR3 sequence (DNA): TGTGCCAGCAGCTCGCTTTGGCGGGGTAACACTGAAGCTTTCTTT.

The chain couples TRBV6-5 to TRBJ2-3; possibly TRBD2 for D (5 bases). The CDR3 totals 13 residues. The germline V gene has CDR1 MNHEY and CDR2 SVGAGI. The V end lost 6 bases, the J end lost 0 bases, and 7 bases lay between the germline ends. The CDR3 nucleotides read TGTGCCAGCAGAAGGACTAGCACAGATACGCAGTATTTT. Translated: CASRRTSTDTQYF.

The sample holds one count of this clone. The genes are TRBV12-3 or TRBV12-4 and TRBJ1-2; TRBD1 is a possible D gene (5 bases). Trimming took 4 bases from V and 8 from J, leaving 14 bases between them. The length of the CDR3 is 13 residues. CDR3 residues: CASSSTTASGYTF. The CDR3 DNA reads as TGTGCCAGCAGTTCGACGACAGCGTCCGGCTACACCTTC.

CDR3 sequence: CAWTVPGTGSQYF. The CDR3 coding sequence is TGTGCCTGGACTGTACCCGGGACAGGGTCGCAGTATTTT. The chain recombines TRBV30 with TRBJ2-3, with TRBD1 matching over 9 bases. This CDR3 comprises 13 residues. Trimming took 4 bases from V and 10 from J; bases not matched to a gene: 9. From germline, CDR1 is GTSNPN and CDR2 SVGIG (reference sequence). Together with reference TRBV30 and TRBJ2-3, the CDR3 gives the full variable domain: SQTIHQWPATLVQPVGSPLSLECTVEGTSNPNLYWYRQAAGRGLQLLFYSVGIGQISSEVPQNLSASRPQDRQFILSSKKLLLSDSGFYLCAWTVPGTGSQYFGPGTRLTVL.

This clone was seen just once. V and J are TRBV28 and TRBJ2-7; 8 bases map to TRBD2. The CDR3 has 16 amino acids. CDR1 and CDR2 (germline): MDHEN, SYDVKM. V was pared by 4 bases and J by 6 bases, with 14 bases of the junction left unmatched. The CDR3 sequence: CASSSLRGSGTLEQYF. The CDR3, as DNA: TGTGCCAGCAGTTCCCTCCGGGGTAGCGGGACCCTCGAGCAGTACTTC.